The source of this T cell receptor (beta chain) is a study of cytomegalovirus exposure and HLA in healthy donors. Study at large: It was reported in a later analysis that the 95 to 150 validation repertoires used the same platform as the roughly 670 first-cohort repertoires.

Regarding the study as a whole: Most TCR sequences were seen very rarely across donors, but some public TCRs occurred in many. The study recorded 164 TCR beta chains that were cytomegalovirus-associated.

This CDR3 comprises 12 residues. V dropped 0 bases and J dropped 6 bases, with 7 bases sitting between them. In germline, CDR1 is SGDLS, CDR2 YYNGEE. This clone was observed once. Antigen unknown. The table came from immunoSEQ multiplex PCR; TCRdb's copy has only in-frame clones and leaves some out. The sample carries 100,000 to 150,000 clones, about 89% recorded once. The receptor was derived from a woman under 30 in good health and CMV-seronegative. The specimen was PBMCs. J is TRBJ2-7 and V is TRBV9; D ambiguous. DNA of the CDR3: TGTGCCAGCAGCGTAGGGCATCCCGAGCAGTACTTC. This encodes CASSVGHPEQYF. The complete variable domain, with remaining parts taken from reference TRBV9 and TRBJ2-7, reads DSGVTQTPKHLITATGQRVTLRCSPRSGDLSVYWYQQSLDQGLQFLIQYYNGEERAKGNILERFSAQQFPDLHSELNLSSLELGDSALYFCASSVGHPEQYFGPGTRLTVT.